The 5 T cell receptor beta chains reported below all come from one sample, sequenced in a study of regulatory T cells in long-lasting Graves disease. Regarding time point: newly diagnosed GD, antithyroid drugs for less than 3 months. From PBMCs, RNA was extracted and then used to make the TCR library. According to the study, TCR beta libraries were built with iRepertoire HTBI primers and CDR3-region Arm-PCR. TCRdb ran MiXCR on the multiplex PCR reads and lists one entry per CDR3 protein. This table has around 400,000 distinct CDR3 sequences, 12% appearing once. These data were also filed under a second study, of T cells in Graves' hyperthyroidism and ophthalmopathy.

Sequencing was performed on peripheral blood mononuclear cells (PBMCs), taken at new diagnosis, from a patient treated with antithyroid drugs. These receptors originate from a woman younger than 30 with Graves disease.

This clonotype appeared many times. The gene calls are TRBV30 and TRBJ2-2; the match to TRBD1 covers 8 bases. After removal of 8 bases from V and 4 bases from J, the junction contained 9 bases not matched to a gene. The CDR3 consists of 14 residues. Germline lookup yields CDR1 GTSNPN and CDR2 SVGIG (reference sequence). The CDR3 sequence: CAHLDRALTGELFF. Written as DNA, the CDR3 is TGTGCCCATCTGGACAGGGCCCTCACCGGGGAGCTGTTTTTT.

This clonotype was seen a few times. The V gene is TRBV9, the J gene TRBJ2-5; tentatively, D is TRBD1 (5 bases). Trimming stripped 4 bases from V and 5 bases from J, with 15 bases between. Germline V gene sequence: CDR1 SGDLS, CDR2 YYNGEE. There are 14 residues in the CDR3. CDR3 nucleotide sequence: TGTGCCAGCAGCCCATACTCAGGGCCGGAGACCCAGTACTTC. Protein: CASSPYSGPETQYF.

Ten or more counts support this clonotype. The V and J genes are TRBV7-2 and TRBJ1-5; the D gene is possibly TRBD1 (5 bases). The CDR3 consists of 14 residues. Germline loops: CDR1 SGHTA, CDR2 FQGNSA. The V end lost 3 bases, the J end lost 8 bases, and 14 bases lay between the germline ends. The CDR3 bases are TGTGCCAGCAGCTTCGGGGGGTTAGGGGAGCCCCAGCATTTT. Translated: CASSFGGLGEPQHF.

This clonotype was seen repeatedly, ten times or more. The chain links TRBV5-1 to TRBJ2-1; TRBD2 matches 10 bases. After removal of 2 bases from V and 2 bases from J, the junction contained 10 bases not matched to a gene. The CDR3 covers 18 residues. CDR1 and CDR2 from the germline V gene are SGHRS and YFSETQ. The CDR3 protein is CASSLRAGGRVPYNEQFF. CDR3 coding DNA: TGCGCCAGCAGCTTACGAGCGGGGGGGCGAGTACCCTACAATGAGCAGTTCTTC.

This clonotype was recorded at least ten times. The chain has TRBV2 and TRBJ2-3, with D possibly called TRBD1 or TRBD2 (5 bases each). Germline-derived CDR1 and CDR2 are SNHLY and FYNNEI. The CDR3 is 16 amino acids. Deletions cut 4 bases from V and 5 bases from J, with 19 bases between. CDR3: CASSVVGTHRGDTQYF. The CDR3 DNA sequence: TGTGCCAGCAGTGTAGTCGGGACCCACCGAGGAGATACGCAGTATTTT.